What follows describes a single T cell receptor beta chain. Its binding antigen is unknown. The input lacks base qualities; no much larger clone sits a single base away. These data are taken from a study of OX40 agonist ivuxolimab in advanced cancers. With regard to the full study: The costimulatory receptor OX40 (CD134) was targeted by ivuxolimab, a fully human IgG2 agonistic monoclonal antibody. Intravenous ivuxolimab was administered to patients every 2 weeks at six dose levels: 0.01, 0.1, 0.3, 1.5, 3 and 10 mg/kg. Of the roughly 52 patients in dose escalation, 19 had hepatocellular carcinoma, about 15 had melanoma, 9 had renal cell carcinoma and 9 had head and neck cancer. In the dose-escalation cohort, roughly four fifths of patients were male, and the mean age was about 55 years, with a range of roughly 20 to 85. Patients were allowed to have had prior anti-PD-1, anti-PD-L1 or anti-CTLA-4 therapy, and roughly 40% of the dose-escalation patients had previously received checkpoint inhibitors. Partial responses occurred in three dose-escalation patients, of whom one had hepatocellular carcinoma and two had cutaneous melanoma. Peripheral TCRbeta sequencing aimed to test whether ivuxolimab altered TCR sequence diversity and caused clonal T-cell expansion. The paper covers the monotherapy dose-escalation part of the phase I ivuxolimab trial, which included N of about 51 patients. Findings and caveats that apply to the study as a whole: Low levels of normalized T-cell clonal expansion were also seen in some patients who did not respond. On average, CD8+ T cells showed more expanded clones than CD4+ T cells after ivuxolimab. In partial responders in the 0.1-3.0 mg/kg groups, normalized peripheral clonal expansion was found to be among the lowest, especially among CD8+ T cells. At doses of 0.1 to 3.0 mg/kg, clonal expansion of both CD4+ and CD8+ T cells in blood was seen between baseline and week 6. The antigen specificity of the clonally expanded peripheral T cells was not determined.

To sequence the TCRbeta CDR3 region, genomic DNA was isolated from the sorted cells. The immunoSEQ Assay was used to sequence the TCRbeta CDR3 regions. TCRdb carries this immuneACCESS record with in-frame sequences only. Its versions omit some clonotypes, under half of them owing to an unresolved V gene in the studies checked, with the rest unexplained. A total of roughly 80,000 clones appear in this sample, around 86% of them only once. Of the sample, 1.9% is held by the ten largest clones. The trial excluded patients who had a history of autoimmune disease or were on systemic immunosuppression. Peripheral blood for TCR sequencing was collected from all dose cohorts at baseline, on cycle 4 day 1, and on cycle 7 day 1. The samples were taken from a phase I, first-in-human, multicenter, open-label dose-escalation trial of ivuxolimab. Adults with locally advanced or metastatic melanoma, renal cell carcinoma, hepatocellular carcinoma or head and neck squamous cell carcinoma were enrolled in the trial. Before TCR sequencing, CD4+ T cells and CD8+ T cells from peripheral blood were sorted into separate populations.

Relative to germline, V is missing 5 bases and J is missing 8 bases, with 9 bases of the junction outside any gene match. From the cysteine up to the phenylalanine, the CDR3 has a length of 15 residues. Of the read, only the CDR3 DNA is kept; its 45 bases are in frame from base 1. Via the germline V gene, CDR1 is SGHTA and CDR2 FQGTGA. The TCR was taken from an adult with an advanced solid tumor such as melanoma, head and neck, liver or kidney cancer. The V and J segments used are TRBV7-3 and TRBJ2-3, with 11 central nucleotides matching TRBD1. Sequencing was performed on CD4+ or CD8+ T cells sorted from blood, taken in a trial of the OX40 agonist ivuxolimab. The nucleotide sequence is TGTGCCAGCAGCCAAACGGGACAGGGGGGTGCTACGCAGTATTTT. It encodes CASSQTGQGGATQYF.